This TCR beta chain was recorded in a study of cytomegalovirus exposure and HLA in healthy donors. PCR employed 60 Vbeta and 13 Jbeta primers. Produced via immunoSEQ multiplex PCR; TCRdb's table is partial and in-frame only. The sample lists 150,000 to 250,000 clones, 75% to 90% occurring once. This clone has just one count. The CDR3 sequence is 15 residues long. Germline loops: CDR1 ENHRY, CDR2 SYGVKD. With 3 bases removed from V and 6 bases from J, the gap between germline ends came to 12 bases. This cohort consisted of healthy bone marrow donors. Sequencing was performed on PBMCs. The chain is built from TRBV10-3 and TRBJ1-6; D is ambiguous. The sequence derives from a woman aged 45-65 years in good health and CMV-seropositive. The CDR3: CAISETAAGNSPLHF. The CDR3 DNA sequence: TGTGCCATCAGTGAAACCGCGGCGGGTAATTCACCCCTCCACTTT.